The clone carrying this TCR beta chain was seen a few times. As yet, its antigen is unknown. TCRdb reprocessed the reads via MiXCR and lists one record per CDR3 protein. The sample includes approximately 550,000 distinct CDR3 sequences, 16% of them seen just once. The sample originates from a study of T cell repertoires in cytomegalovirus infection. Overall study findings and caveats: Accumulated public TCR beta family frequency recognized individuals carrying CMV together with the relevant HLA.

Trimming left V 1 base short and J 6 bases short, with 15 bases between. This CDR3 region has 15 residues. The germline CDR1 and CDR2 sequences are LGHNT and FRNRAP. The chain joins TRBV12-5 to TRBJ1-2; D unresolved. This clonotype was sampled from a human donor in good health (CMV status not recorded). Some clones in this sample may be carry-over from other donors' samples. The source material was CD8+ T cells from PBMCs. CDR3 in DNA: TGTGCTAGTGGTTTGGAGAGGCCCCGGAGCCATGGCTACACCTTC. Translating gives CASGLERPRSHGYTF.